One sample yielded the 17 T cell receptor beta chains listed below, sequenced in a study of T cell responses to AZD1222 COVID-19 vaccine. Clones were read by immunoSEQ multiplex PCR, and TCRdb kept only the in-frame ones, dropping some. The data show 90,000 to 95,000 clones, approximately 87% seen once. This specimen was peripheral blood, taken 28 days after the second AZD1222 dose. The receptors originated from an adult who received the AZD1222 COVID-19 vaccine.

The chain is built from TRBV2 and TRBJ2-2; 8 bases map to TRBD2. The CDR3 has 16 amino acids. Per germline, CDR1 SNHLY and CDR2 FYNNEI. Unmatched junction bases numbered 4, after V lost 2 bases and J lost 2 bases. The CDR3 loop is CASSEISGANTGELFF. DNA for the CDR3: TGTGCCAGCAGTGAAATTAGCGGGGCTAACACCGGGGAGCTGTTTTTT. Based on the CDR3 plus reference TRBV2 and TRBJ2-2, the full variable domain is EPEVTQTPSHQVTQMGQEVILRCVPISNHLYFYWYRQILGQKVEFLVSFYNNEISEKSEIFDDQFSVERPDGSNFTLKIRSTKLEDSAMYFCASSEISGANTGELFFGEGSRLTVL.

V gene TRBV5-1 combines with J gene TRBJ2-5, with D perhaps being TRBD1 or TRBD2 (5 bases each). CDR3 length: 13 amino acids. Germline assignment: CDR1 SGHRS and CDR2 YFSETQ. The V gene lost 4 bases and the J gene lost 4 bases, with 11 bases spanning the gap. This CDR3 reads CASSRDQAETQYF. Written as DNA, the CDR3 is TGCGCCAGCAGCCGGGACCAAGCAGAGACCCAGTACTTC.

The gene calls are TRBV6-1 and TRBJ2-3; unclear D gene. The CDR3 consists of 13 residues. V lost 0 bases and J lost 3, with 4 bases in between. Germline CDR1 is MNHNS and CDR2 is SASEGT. The CDR3 DNA reads as TGTGCCAGCAGTGAAGCTGGGACAGATACGCAGTATTTT. Amino acid sequence: CASSEAGTDTQYF.

Only a few counts were recorded for this clone. The chain couples TRBV13 to TRBJ1-1, with unresolved D. Germline-derived CDR1 and CDR2 are PRHDT and FYEKMQ (reference sequence). Trimming cost V 4 bases and J 4 bases, with 7 bases left between them. The CDR3 loop spans 12 amino acids. The CDR3 loop reads CASSWAGTEAFF. CDR3 sequence (DNA): TGTGCCAGCAGCTGGGCAGGCACTGAAGCTTTCTTT.

This chain uses TRBV29-1 with TRBJ2-4; D remains ambiguous. This CDR3 comprises 15 residues. Germline CDR1 is SQVTM and CDR2 is ANQGSEA. Trimming took off 6 bases at V and 0 bases at J, with 15 bases between the two ends. CDR3 coding DNA: TGCAGCGTGGCGACCGATACGCTAGCCAAAAACATTCAGTACTTC. It codes for CSVATDTLAKNIQYF.

This clone came up once. The CDR3 coding sequence is TGCGCCAGCAGCTTGCAGGGGACAGGAGGGAACACTGAAGCTTTCTTT. Translated, it gives CASSLQGTGGNTEAFF. V usage is TRBV5-1 and J usage is TRBJ1-1; 8 nucleotides match TRBD1. Germline V gene lookup returns CDR1 SGHRS and CDR2 YFSETQ. This CDR3 is built from 16 residues. The trim removed 1 base at V and 1 base at J, leaving 6 bases unmatched.

This chain connects TRBV5-1 to TRBJ1-2; D is perhaps TRBD1 (6 bases). Germline V CDR1 and CDR2: SGHRS, YFSETQ. The CDR3 sequence is 16 residues long. With 0 bases removed from V and 4 bases from J, the gap between germline ends came to 16 bases. CDR3 sequence reads: CASSLEAGEKGYGYTF. In DNA form, the CDR3 reads TGCGCCAGCAGCTTGGAGGCAGGGGAAAAGGGCTATGGCTACACCTTC.

This clone has just a few counts. V is TRBV28 and J is TRBJ2-7; 10 bases match TRBD2. The trim removed 3 bases at V and 7 bases at J, leaving 12 bases unmatched. The germline V gene has CDR1 MDHEN and CDR2 SYDVKM. There are 16 residues in the CDR3. The CDR3 region is CASSFLASGSSGEQYF. CDR3 coding DNA: TGTGCCAGCAGTTTTTTGGCTAGCGGGAGTTCAGGTGAGCAGTACTTC.

This chain uses TRBV2 with TRBJ2-5; 11 bases map to TRBD2. Per germline, CDR1 SNHLY and CDR2 FYNNEI. V was clipped by 6 bases and J by 5 bases; unmatched bases: 14. This CDR3 is built from 17 residues. DNA of the CDR3: TGTGCCAGCAGACGTAGCGGGGGGGCTGGTGCTGGTGAGACCCAGTACTTC. As protein: CASRRSGGAGAGETQYF.

The genes are TRBV6-6 and TRBJ1-5, with D hard to call. Germline assignment: CDR1 MNHNY and CDR2 SVGAGI (reference sequence). The CDR3 runs 13 residues. Trimming shortened V by 7 bases and J by 3 bases, and 10 bases separated the two germline ends. CDR3 in DNA: TGTGCCAGCAAAGGAGTGACCAATCAGCCCCAGCATTTT. Its translation is CASKGVTNQPQHF.

V is TRBV7-9 and J is TRBJ1-1; 7 bases align to TRBD1. CDR3 size: 13 residues. Per germline, CDR1 SEHNR and CDR2 FQNEAQ (reference sequence). V trimming: 4 bases; J trimming: 11 bases; junction bases outside the gene matches: 10. The CDR3 loop is CASSSYDRVYAFF. DNA of the CDR3: TGTGCCAGCAGCTCCTATGACAGGGTTTATGCTTTCTTT. Together with reference TRBV7-9 and TRBJ1-1, the CDR3 gives the full variable domain: DTGVSQNPRHKITKRGQNVTFRCDPISEHNRLYWYRQTLGQGPEFLTYFQNEAQLEKSRLLSDRFSAERPKGSFSTLEIQRTEQGDSAMYLCASSSYDRVYAFFGQGTRLTVV.

The rearrangement uses TRBV2 and TRBJ1-1; perhaps TRBD1 as D (5 bases). Trimming removed 2 bases at V and 3 bases at J, with 7 bases between. CDR3 size: 13 residues. Germline CDR1 reads SNHLY; CDR2 reads FYNNEI. CDR3 DNA sequence: TGTGCCAGCAGTGAACAGGGCCACACTGAAGCTTTCTTT. Protein sequence: CASSEQGHTEAFF.

The CDR3 DNA is TGTGCCAGTAGTGCAAACAGGGCGCTTGGTGAAAAACTGTTTTTT. Encoded protein: CASSANRALGEKLFF. The chain has TRBV19 and TRBJ1-4, with D perhaps TRBD1 (6 bases). Trimming cost V 5 bases and J 7 bases, with 17 bases left between them. Germline V gene data show CDR1 as LNHDA and CDR2 as SQIVND (reference sequence). CDR3 length equals 15 residues.

The chain has TRBV29-1 and TRBJ1-2, with 12 nucleotides matching TRBD1. CDR3 length: 16 residues. Trimming removed 8 bases from V and 7 bases from J; junction bases left unmatched: 17. Germline V gene sequence: CDR1 SQVTM, CDR2 ANQGSEA. CDR3 in amino acids: CSSLSGTGGRRSGYTF. CDR3 nucleotides: TGCAGCTCTCTCTCCGGGACAGGGGGCCGTCGGTCTGGCTACACCTTC. The full variable domain, with the rest looked up from reference TRBV29-1 and TRBJ1-2, is SAVISQKPSRDICQRGTSLTIQCQVDSQVTMMFWYRQQPGQSLTLIATANQGSEATYESGFVIDKFPISRPNLTFSTLTVSNMSPEDSSIYLCSSLSGTGGRRSGYTFGSGTRLTVV.

In this sample, this clone turned up a few times. The V and J genes are TRBV6-1 and TRBJ2-7; D is undetermined. Per germline, CDR1 MNHNS and CDR2 SASEGT. CDR3 length equals 12 residues. The V gene lost 2 bases and the J gene lost 4 bases, with 6 bases spanning the gap. The CDR3 loop is CASSESLYEQYF. The CDR3 DNA is TGTGCCAGCAGTGAATCCCTTTACGAGCAGTACTTC.

The chain recombines TRBV5-1 with TRBJ2-2, with D maybe TRBD1 (7 bases). The CDR3 is made up of 15 amino acids. Trimming left V 1 base short and J 3 bases short, with 10 bases between. From germline, CDR1 is SGHRS and CDR2 YFSETQ. This chain's CDR3 is CASSLQGGHTGELFF. As DNA, the CDR3 is TGCGCCAGCAGCTTGCAGGGGGGCCACACCGGGGAGCTGTTTTTT.

V usage is TRBV9 and J usage is TRBJ2-3; 11 nucleotides agree with TRBD2. Looked up from germline, CDR1 is SGDLS and CDR2 is YYNGEE. The CDR3 sequence is 17 residues long. The junction had 6 bases not matched to a gene; V was cut back by 0 bases and J by 3 bases. The CDR3 loop reads CASSVEPSGGTTDTQYF. The CDR3 coding sequence is TGTGCCAGCAGCGTAGAGCCTAGCGGGGGGACTACAGATACGCAGTATTTT.